The 11 T cell receptor beta chains reported below all come from one sample, sequenced in a study of spatial heterogeneity in lung cancer. TCRdb ran MiXCR on the 5' RACE reads and lists one entry per CDR3 protein. This table holds some 11,000 distinct CDR3 sequences, about 6.3% found once. The time point here: sample taken at primary tumor resection. Unsorted tumor, nontumor lung tissue or cryopreserved PBMC supplied the whole RNA. Here the sequenced sample was PBMCs, taken at surgery. These receptors were obtained from a male donor with early-stage non-small cell lung cancer.

A note on this clonotype: This beta chain is off target for a library built for alpha chains, so its abundance means little. The V and J genes are TRBV19 and TRBJ2-7, with TRBD1 matching 9 bases. The CDR3 totals 16 residues. After removal of 6 bases from V and 0 bases from J, the junction contained 9 bases not matched to a gene. Germline CDR1 reads LNHDA; CDR2 reads SQIVND (reference sequence). Here the CDR3 reads CASSVLGTGSSYEQYF. The CDR3 DNA reads as TGTGCCAGTAGCGTACTTGGGACAGGGAGCTCCTACGAGCAGTACTTC.

Concerning this clonotype: This beta chain is a stray read from a library made for alpha chains; its abundance is not meaningful. The V gene is TRBV4-3, the J gene TRBJ1-6, with D perhaps TRBD1 (5 bases). Trimming pared 0 bases from V and 7 bases from J, leaving 13 bases between. This CDR3 is built from 16 residues. From germline, CDR1 is LGHNA and CDR2 YSLEER. The CDR3 DNA follows: TGCGCCAGCAGCCAAGATGTCGCAGGGAACAATTCACCCCTCCACTTT. Encoded protein: CASSQDVAGNNSPLHF.

About this clonotype itself: The library was designed around alpha chains, so this beta chain is a stray read whose abundance carries little weight. The chain uses TRBV9 and TRBJ2-5; 11 positions agree with TRBD2. J was trimmed by 8 bases and V by 1 base; bases with no gene match: 7. The CDR3 is 15 residues long. Germline CDR1 reads SGDLS; CDR2 reads YYNGEE. The CDR3 is CASSVMGLAEQTQYF. The DNA of the CDR3 is TGTGCCAGCAGCGTAATGGGACTAGCGGAACAAACCCAGTACTTC. Full variable domain (outside the CDR3, taken from reference TRBV9 and TRBJ2-5): DSGVTQTPKHLITATGQRVTLRCSPRSGDLSVYWYQQSLDQGLQFLIQYYNGEERAKGNILERFSAQQFPDLHSELNLSSLELGDSALYFCASSVMGLAEQTQYFGPGTRLLVL.

By its share, this clonotype is medium-sized. This beta chain is a stray sequence in a library constructed for alpha chains; its clone size is not meaningful. The rearrangement uses TRBV4-1 and TRBJ2-7, with a tentative D call TRBD1 (6 bases). Trimming took 3 bases from V and 7 from J, leaving 16 bases between them. The germline V gene encodes CDR1 MGHRA and CDR2 YSYEKL. The CDR3 loop spans 14 amino acids. The CDR3 here is CASSQLFSGEEQYF. CDR3 nucleotides: TGCGCCAGCAGCCAGCTCTTTTCAGGGGAAGAGCAGTACTTC.

In this sample, this clonotype turned up many times. This beta chain slipped into a library made for alpha chains as a stray read, so its size is not meaningful. V and J are TRBV11-2 and TRBJ2-1; D not resolved. Per germline, CDR1 SGHAT and CDR2 FQNNGV. The CDR3 consists of 15 residues. The V and J ends lost 0 bases and 6 bases respectively, with 12 bases between them. The CDR3 region is CASSLDGAPVNEQFF. The CDR3 nucleotides read TGTGCCAGCAGCTTAGACGGAGCCCCAGTCAATGAGCAGTTCTTC.

This clonotype has only a few counts. This beta chain is a stray sequence in a library constructed for alpha chains; its clone size is not meaningful. The V call is TRBV6-5, the J call TRBJ2-4; D not resolved. Per the germline V gene, CDR1 is MNHEY and CDR2 is SVGAGI. The CDR3 extends over 14 amino acids. Trimming shortened V by 6 bases and J by 4 bases, and 13 bases separated the two germline ends. This CDR3 reads CASSPPQTKNIQYF. CDR3 bases: TGTGCCAGCAGCCCCCCCCAGACTAAAAACATTCAGTACTTC.

A note on this clonotype: In a library made to pick up alpha chains, this beta chain is a stray read with a size that means little. The chain combines TRBV6-6 with TRBJ2-5; a weak D match, TRBD2 (5 bases). Germline CDR1 reads MNHNY; CDR2 reads SVGAGI (reference sequence). V was pared by 2 bases and J by 1 base, with 11 bases between. The CDR3 runs 15 residues. This CDR3 reads CASSYAAGVQETQYF. As DNA, the CDR3 is TGTGCCAGCAGTTACGCGGCGGGCGTCCAAGAGACCCAGTACTTC.

This clonotype counts as medium-sized. For a library built for alpha chains, this beta chain is a stray read; little rests on its size. V gene TRBV29-1 combines with J gene TRBJ2-2, with 10 bases identical to TRBD2. Germline V gene lookup returns CDR1 SQVTM and CDR2 ANQGSEA. The CDR3 totals 15 residues. V lost 5 bases and J lost 1; bases outside the gene matches: 4. The CDR3 DNA follows: TGCAGCGTTCCTGGGACTAGCGTGAACACCGGGGAGCTGTTTTTT. Translated: CSVPGTSVNTGELFF.

This clonotype has ten or more counts. This beta chain lies outside the target of a library built for alpha chains; its clone size means little. This chain uses TRBV5-1 with TRBJ2-5, with D uncertain. V was pared by 0 bases and J by 5 bases, with 11 bases between. This CDR3 has 14 residues. The germline gives CDR1 SGHRS, CDR2 YFSETQ. CDR3 bases: TGCGCCAGCAGCTTGGCCTCGACTGCGGAGACCCAGTACTTC. Its translation: CASSLASTAETQYF.

As to this clonotype: A much larger clone sits a single nucleotide away, making a read error possible. A library made for alpha chains picked up this beta chain off target, so its size means little. The J gene is TRBJ2-3, the V gene TRBV12-3 or TRBV12-4; D remains ambiguous. There are 14 residues in the CDR3. The CDR3 sequence: CVSSLATITDTQYF. CDR3 DNA: TGTGTCAGCAGTTTAGCCACAATCACAGATACGCAGTATTTT.

This clonotype appeared many times. The library was built for alpha chains, so this beta chain is an off-target read and its size means little. The chain links TRBV15 to TRBJ2-3, with D perhaps TRBD2 (6 bases). V was clipped by 7 bases and J by 1 base, with 9 bases between them. CDR3 length: 13 amino acids. Looked up from germline, CDR1 is LNHNV and CDR2 is YYDKDF (reference sequence). CDR3 in amino acids: CATTRGGTDTQYF. DNA of the CDR3: TGTGCCACCACCCGCGGGGGCACAGATACGCAGTATTTT.